One and the same sample provided the 9 T cell receptor beta chains below, sequenced in a study of shared clonotypes between healthy human individuals. CD8 cells classed as naive were CD45RO-negative and positively selected for CCR7, excluding terminally differentiated effector memory CD45RA+ cells. Produced via immunoSEQ multiplex PCR; TCRdb's table is partial and in-frame only. The data hold about 580,000 clones, with 95% to 98% observed a single time. Sequenced: naive CD8+ T cells sorted from blood. These receptors were taken from a man between 25 and 39 years old in good health.

V and J are TRBV27 and TRBJ1-4; no definite D call. Trimming shortened V by 2 bases and J by 2 bases, and 12 bases separated the two germline ends. The CDR3 sequence is 16 residues long. Germline V gene sequence: CDR1 MNHEY, CDR2 SMNVEV (reference sequence). CDR3: CASSLTLGHTNEKLFF. The CDR3 bases are TGTGCCAGCAGTTTAACTTTAGGGCACACTAATGAAAAACTGTTTTTT.

The chain combines TRBV7-9 with TRBJ2-7, with 9 nucleotides matching TRBD1. This CDR3 contains 16 residues. J lost 2 bases, V lost 5 bases, and 10 bases had no gene match. From germline, CDR1 is SEHNR and CDR2 FQNEAQ (reference sequence). The CDR3 region is CASSLHGTGQPYEQYF. The CDR3 DNA sequence: TGTGCCAGCAGCCTTCATGGGACAGGGCAGCCCTACGAGCAGTACTTC.

CDR3 sequence reads: CASSYPPDRPPQYF. The CDR3 nucleotides are TGTGCCAGCAGCTACCCCCCGGACCGCCCGCCCCAGTACTTC. The chain employs TRBV7-8 and TRBJ2-5; no clear D gene. Germline V gene lookup returns CDR1 SGHVS and CDR2 FQNEAQ. Trimming took 4 bases from V and 9 from J, leaving 18 bases between them. This CDR3 contains 14 residues. Variable domain in full (rest from reference TRBV7-8 and TRBJ2-5): GAGVSQSPRYKVAKRGQDVALRCDPISGHVSLFWYQQALGQGPEFLTYFQNEAQLDKSGLPSDRFFAERPEGSVSTLKIQRTQQEDSAVYLCASSYPPDRPPQYFGPGTRLLVL.

The chain's CDR3 is CACQDMSYEQYF. The CDR3 DNA is TGTGCCTGCCAGGACATGTCCTACGAGCAGTACTTC. This chain links TRBV30 with TRBJ2-7; D is perhaps TRBD1 (5 bases). CDR1 is GTSNPN, CDR2 SVGIG, per germline (reference sequence). The CDR3 spans 12 residues. The V and J ends lost 6 bases and 1 base respectively, with 10 bases between them.

Here the CDR3 reads CASSFPRDEQYF. CDR3 in DNA: TGTGCCAGCAGCTTCCCCAGGGATGAGCAGTACTTC. This rearrangement joins TRBV7-9 to TRBJ2-7; the D gene is possibly TRBD1 (5 bases). V lost 3 bases and J 7 bases, leaving 10 bases between the germline ends. The germline gives CDR1 SEHNR, CDR2 FQNEAQ (reference sequence). CDR3 size: 12 residues.

A few counts support this clone. The chain joins TRBV30 to TRBJ2-7; 7 bases are shared with TRBD2. V lost 3 bases, J lost 4 bases, and 6 bases stayed unmatched. This CDR3 is built from 13 residues. CDR1 GTSNPN and CDR2 SVGIG come from the germline V gene (reference sequence). As DNA, the CDR3 is TGTGCCTGGAGCCCCGGGAGGATATACGAGCAGTACTTC. It codes for CAWSPGRIYEQYF. Complete variable domain (other parts from reference TRBV30 and TRBJ2-7): SQTIHQWPATLVQPVGSPLSLECTVEGTSNPNLYWYRQAAGRGLQLLFYSVGIGQISSEVPQNLSASRPQDRQFILSSKKLLLSDSGFYLCAWSPGRIYEQYFGPGTRLTVT.

J is TRBJ2-7 and V is TRBV6-6, with unresolved D. The ends were cut back, 5 bases at V and 5 bases at J, with 10 bases in the middle. CDR1 MNHNY and CDR2 SVGAGI come from the germline V gene (reference sequence). The CDR3 covers 12 residues. CDR3 bases: TGTGCCAGCAGTGGGTCCCGGGACGAGCAGTACTTC. Its protein product is CASSGSRDEQYF.

This chain uses TRBV6-6 with TRBJ1-3, with 8 positions matching TRBD1. The CDR3 totals 11 residues. Germline assignment: CDR1 MNHNY and CDR2 SVGAGI (reference sequence). The junction had 8 bases not matched to a gene; V was cut back by 6 bases and J by 16 bases. The CDR3 spells CASSPGGQAYF. CDR3 sequence (DNA): TGTGCCAGCAGCCCCGGGGGACAGGCGTATTTT.

Only one count was recorded for this clone. This chain links TRBV29-1 with TRBJ1-1; unclear D gene. From germline, CDR1 is SQVTM and CDR2 ANQGSEA. V gave up 3 bases and J gave up 6 bases, with 11 bases separating them. The CDR3 has 12 residues. Here the CDR3 reads CSVEDGRPEAFF. DNA of the CDR3: TGCAGCGTTGAGGACGGGCGGCCTGAAGCTTTCTTT.